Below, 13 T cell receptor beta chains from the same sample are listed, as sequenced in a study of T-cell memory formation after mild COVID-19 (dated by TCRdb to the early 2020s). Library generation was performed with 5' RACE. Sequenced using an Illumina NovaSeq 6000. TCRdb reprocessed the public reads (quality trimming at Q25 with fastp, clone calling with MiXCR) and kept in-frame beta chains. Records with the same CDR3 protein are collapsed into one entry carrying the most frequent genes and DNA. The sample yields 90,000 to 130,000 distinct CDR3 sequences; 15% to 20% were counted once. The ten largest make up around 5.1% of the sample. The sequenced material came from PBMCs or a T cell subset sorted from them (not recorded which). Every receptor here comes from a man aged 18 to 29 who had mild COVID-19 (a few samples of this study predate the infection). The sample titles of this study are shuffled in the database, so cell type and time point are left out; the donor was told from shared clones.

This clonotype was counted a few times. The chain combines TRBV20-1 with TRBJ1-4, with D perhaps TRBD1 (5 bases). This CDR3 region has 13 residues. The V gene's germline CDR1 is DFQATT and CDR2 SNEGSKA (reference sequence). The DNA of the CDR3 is TGCAGCCTCTTGATCGGGGGTAGTGAAAAACTGTTTTTT. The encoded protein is CSLLIGGSEKLFF.

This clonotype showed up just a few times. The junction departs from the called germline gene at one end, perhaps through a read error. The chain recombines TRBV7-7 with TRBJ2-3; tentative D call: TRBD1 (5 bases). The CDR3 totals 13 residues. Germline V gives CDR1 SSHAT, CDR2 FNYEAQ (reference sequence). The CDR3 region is CASSSDIRDTQYF. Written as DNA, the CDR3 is TGTGCTAGCAGCTCGGACATCAGGGATACGCAGTATTTT.

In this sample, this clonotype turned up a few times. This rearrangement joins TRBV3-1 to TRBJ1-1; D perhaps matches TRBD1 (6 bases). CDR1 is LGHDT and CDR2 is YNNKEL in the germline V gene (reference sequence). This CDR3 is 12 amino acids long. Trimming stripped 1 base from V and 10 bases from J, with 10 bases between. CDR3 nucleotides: TGTGCCAGCAGCCAAGGCCGAGGGGGAGCTTTCTTT. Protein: CASSQGRGGAFF.

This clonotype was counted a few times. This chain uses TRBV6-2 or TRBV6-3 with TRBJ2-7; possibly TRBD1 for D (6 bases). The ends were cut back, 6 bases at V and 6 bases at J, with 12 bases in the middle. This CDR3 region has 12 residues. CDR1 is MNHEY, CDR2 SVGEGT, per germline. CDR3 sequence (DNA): TGTGCCAGCAGAAACAGGGTCTCCGAGCAGTACGTC. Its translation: CASRNRVSEQYV.

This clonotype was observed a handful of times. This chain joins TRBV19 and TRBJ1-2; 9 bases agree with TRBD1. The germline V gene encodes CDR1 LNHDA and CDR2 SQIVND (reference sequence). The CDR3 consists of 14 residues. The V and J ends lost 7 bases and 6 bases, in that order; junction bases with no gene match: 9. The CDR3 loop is CASIADRDRDGYTF. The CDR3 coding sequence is TGTGCCAGTATTGCTGACCGGGACAGGGATGGCTACACCTTC.

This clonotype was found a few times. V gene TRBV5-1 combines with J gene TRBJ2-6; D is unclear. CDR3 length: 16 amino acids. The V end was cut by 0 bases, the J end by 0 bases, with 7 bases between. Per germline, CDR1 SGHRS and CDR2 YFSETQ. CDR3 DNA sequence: TGCGCCAGCAGCTTGGTCGCAGACTCTGGGGCCAACGTCCTGACTTTC. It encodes CASSLVADSGANVLTF.

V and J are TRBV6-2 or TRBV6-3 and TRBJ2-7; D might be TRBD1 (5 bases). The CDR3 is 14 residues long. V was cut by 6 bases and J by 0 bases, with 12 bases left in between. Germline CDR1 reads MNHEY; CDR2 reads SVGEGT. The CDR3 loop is CASRGHGGSYEQYV. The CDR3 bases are TGTGCCAGCAGAGGACACGGCGGCTCCTACGAGCAGTACGTC.

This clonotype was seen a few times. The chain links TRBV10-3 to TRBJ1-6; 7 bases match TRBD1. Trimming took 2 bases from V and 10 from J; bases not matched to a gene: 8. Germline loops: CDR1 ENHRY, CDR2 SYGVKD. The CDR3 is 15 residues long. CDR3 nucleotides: TGTGCCATCAGTGAGGCGACAGGGTATGGGTCACCCCTCCACTTT. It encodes CAISEATGYGSPLHF.

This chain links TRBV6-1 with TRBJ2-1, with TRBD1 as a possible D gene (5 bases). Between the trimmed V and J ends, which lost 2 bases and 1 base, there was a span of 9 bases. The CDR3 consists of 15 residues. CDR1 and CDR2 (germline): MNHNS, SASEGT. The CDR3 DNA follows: TGTGCCAGCAGTGAACAGGGCCCGTCCTACAATGAGCAGTTCTTC. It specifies CASSEQGPSYNEQFF.

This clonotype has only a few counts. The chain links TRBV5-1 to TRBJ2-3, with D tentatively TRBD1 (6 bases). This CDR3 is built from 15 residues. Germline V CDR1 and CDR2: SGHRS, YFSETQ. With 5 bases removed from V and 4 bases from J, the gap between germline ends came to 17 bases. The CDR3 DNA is TGCGCCAGCAGGAGACCGCCAGGGGCATCAGATACGCAGTATTTT. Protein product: CASRRPPGASDTQYF.

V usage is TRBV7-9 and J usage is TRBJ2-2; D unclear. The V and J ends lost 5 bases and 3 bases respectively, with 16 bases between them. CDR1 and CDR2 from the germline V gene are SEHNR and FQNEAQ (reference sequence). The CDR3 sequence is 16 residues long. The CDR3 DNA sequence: TGTGCCAGCAGCCCCGCGGTGTCAAGTTACACCGGGGAGCTGTTTTTT. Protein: CASSPAVSSYTGELFF.

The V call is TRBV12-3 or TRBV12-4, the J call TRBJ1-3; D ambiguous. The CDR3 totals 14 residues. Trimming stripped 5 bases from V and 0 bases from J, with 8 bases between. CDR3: CASSPAISGNTIYF. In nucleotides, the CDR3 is TGTGCCAGCAGTCCAGCGATCTCTGGAAACACCATATATTTT.

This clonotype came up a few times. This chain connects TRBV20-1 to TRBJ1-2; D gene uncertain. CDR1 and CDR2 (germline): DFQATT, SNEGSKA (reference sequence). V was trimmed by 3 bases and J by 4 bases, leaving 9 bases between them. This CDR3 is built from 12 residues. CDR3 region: CSASGQSYGYTF. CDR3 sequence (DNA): TGCAGTGCTAGTGGGCAGTCCTATGGCTACACCTTC.